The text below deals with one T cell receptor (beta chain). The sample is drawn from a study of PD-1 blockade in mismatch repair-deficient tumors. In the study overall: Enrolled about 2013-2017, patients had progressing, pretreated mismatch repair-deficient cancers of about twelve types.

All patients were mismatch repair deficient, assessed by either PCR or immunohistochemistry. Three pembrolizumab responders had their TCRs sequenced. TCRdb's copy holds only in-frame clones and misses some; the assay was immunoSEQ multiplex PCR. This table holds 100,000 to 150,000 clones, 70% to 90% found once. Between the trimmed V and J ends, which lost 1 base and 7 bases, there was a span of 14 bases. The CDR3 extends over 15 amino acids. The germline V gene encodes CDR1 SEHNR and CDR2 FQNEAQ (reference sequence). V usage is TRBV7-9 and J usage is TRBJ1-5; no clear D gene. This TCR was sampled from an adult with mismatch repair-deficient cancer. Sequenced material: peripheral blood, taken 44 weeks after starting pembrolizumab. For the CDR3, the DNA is TGTGCCAGCAGCTTAGGAGGGAATGTGGGGCAGCCCCAGCATTTT. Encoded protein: CASSLGGNVGQPQHF.